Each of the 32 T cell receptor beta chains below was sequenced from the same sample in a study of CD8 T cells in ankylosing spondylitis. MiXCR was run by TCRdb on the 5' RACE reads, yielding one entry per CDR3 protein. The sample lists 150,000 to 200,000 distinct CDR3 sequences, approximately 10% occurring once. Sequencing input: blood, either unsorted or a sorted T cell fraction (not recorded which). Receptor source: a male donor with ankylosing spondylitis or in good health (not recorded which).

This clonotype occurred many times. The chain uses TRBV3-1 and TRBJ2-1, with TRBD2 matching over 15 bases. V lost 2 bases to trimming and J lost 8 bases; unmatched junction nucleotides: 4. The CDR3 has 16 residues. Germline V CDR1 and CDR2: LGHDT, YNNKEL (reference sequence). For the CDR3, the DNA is TGTGCCAGCAGCCAAAAGGGACTAGCGGGAGGCGATGAGCAGTTCTTC. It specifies CASSQKGLAGGDEQFF.

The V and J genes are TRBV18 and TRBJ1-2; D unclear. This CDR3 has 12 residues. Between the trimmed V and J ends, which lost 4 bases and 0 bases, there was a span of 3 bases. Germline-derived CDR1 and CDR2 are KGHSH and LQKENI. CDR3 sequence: CASSRPNYGYTF. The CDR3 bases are TGTGCCAGCTCACGACCTAACTATGGCTACACCTTC.

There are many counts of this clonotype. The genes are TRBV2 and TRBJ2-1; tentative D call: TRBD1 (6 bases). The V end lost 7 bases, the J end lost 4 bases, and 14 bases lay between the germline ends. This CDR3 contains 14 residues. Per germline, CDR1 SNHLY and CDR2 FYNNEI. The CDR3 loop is CASNEGDGYNEQFF. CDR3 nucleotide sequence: TGTGCCAGCAACGAGGGGGACGGGTACAATGAGCAGTTCTTC.

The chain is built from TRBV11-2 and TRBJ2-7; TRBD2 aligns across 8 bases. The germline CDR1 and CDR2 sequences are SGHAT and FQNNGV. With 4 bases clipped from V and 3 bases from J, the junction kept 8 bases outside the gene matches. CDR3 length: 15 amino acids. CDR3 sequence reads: CASSWGLGSIYEQYF. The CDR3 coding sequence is TGTGCCAGCAGCTGGGGACTAGGCTCTATCTACGAGCAGTACTTC. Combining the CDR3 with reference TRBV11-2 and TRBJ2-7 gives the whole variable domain EAGVAQSPRYKIIEKRQSVAFWCNPISGHATLYWYQQILGQGPKLLIQFQNNGVVDDSQLPKDRFSAERLKGVDSTLKIQPAKLEDSAVYLCASSWGLGSIYEQYFGPGTRLTVT.

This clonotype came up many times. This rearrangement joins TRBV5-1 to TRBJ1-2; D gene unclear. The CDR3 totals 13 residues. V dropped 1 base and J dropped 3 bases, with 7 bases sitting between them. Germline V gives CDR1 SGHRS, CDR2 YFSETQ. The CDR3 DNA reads TGCGCCAGCAGCTTGATAGGAGACTATGGCTACACCTTC. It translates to CASSLIGDYGYTF.

Here the CDR3 DNA reads TGCAGTGCTGTCGGGGGCGGCAGGGGGCATCTCCAAGAGACCCAGTACTTC. It translates to CSAVGGGRGHLQETQYF. V and J are TRBV20-1 and TRBJ2-5; 8 positions agree with TRBD1. The germline CDR1 and CDR2 sequences are DFQATT and SNEGSKA (reference sequence). The CDR3 sequence is 17 residues long. The junction had 15 bases not matched to a gene; V was cut back by 5 bases and J by 1 base.

CDR3 in DNA: TGCGCCAGCAGCTATCCGGGACAGGGAGACACCGGGGAGCTGTTTTTT. The encoded protein is CASSYPGQGDTGELFF. The chain joins TRBV5-1 to TRBJ2-2, with 9 bases identical to TRBD1. CDR3 length: 16 amino acids. The trim removed 3 bases at V and 3 bases at J, leaving 6 bases unmatched. Germline V gives CDR1 SGHRS, CDR2 YFSETQ.

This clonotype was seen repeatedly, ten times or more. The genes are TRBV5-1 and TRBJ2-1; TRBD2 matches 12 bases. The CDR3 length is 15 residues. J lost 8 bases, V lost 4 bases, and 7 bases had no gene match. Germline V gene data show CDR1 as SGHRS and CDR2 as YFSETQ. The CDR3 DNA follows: TGCGCCAGCAGCCCAAAACTAGCGGGGGGCGATGAGCAGTTCTTC. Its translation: CASSPKLAGGDEQFF.

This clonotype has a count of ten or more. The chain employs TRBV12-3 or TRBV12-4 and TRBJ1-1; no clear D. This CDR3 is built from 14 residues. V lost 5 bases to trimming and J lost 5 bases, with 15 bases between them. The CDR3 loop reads CASSKAASGTEAFF. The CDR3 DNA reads TGTGCCAGCAGTAAAGCGGCAAGTGGAACTGAAGCTTTCTTT.

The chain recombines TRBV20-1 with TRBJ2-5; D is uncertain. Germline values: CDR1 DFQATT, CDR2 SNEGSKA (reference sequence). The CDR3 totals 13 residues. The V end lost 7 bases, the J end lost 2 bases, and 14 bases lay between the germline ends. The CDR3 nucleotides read TGCAGTGTCGCTAAAGTCGTACAAGAGACCCAGTACTTC. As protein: CSVAKVVQETQYF.

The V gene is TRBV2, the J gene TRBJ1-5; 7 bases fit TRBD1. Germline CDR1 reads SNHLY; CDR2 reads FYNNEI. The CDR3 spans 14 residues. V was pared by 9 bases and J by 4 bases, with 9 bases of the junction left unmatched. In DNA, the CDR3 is TGTGCCAGAGGGGGCAGGGTAAAAAATCAGCCCCAGCATTTT. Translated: CARGGRVKNQPQHF.

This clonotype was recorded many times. The CDR3 spells CASSLVGTSYEQYF. CDR3 bases: TGTGCCAGCAGCTTGGTAGGGACAAGCTACGAGCAGTACTTC. V usage is TRBV5-6 and J usage is TRBJ2-7, with TRBD1 as a possible D gene (6 bases). V lost 0 bases to trimming and J lost 3 bases, with 10 bases between them. This CDR3 region has 14 residues. Germline V gene lookup returns CDR1 SGHDT and CDR2 YYEEEE.

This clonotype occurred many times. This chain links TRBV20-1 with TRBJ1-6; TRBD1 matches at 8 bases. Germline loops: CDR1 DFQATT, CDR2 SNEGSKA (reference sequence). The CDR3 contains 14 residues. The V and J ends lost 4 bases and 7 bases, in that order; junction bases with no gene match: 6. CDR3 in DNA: TGCAGTGCTATTTCAGGGACAGGCAATTCACCCCTCCACTTT. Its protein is CSAISGTGNSPLHF.

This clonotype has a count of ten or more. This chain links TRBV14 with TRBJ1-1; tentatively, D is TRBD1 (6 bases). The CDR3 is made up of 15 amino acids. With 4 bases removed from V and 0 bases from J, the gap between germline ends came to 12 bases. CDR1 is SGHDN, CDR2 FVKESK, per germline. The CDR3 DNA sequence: TGTGCCAGCAGCCCGATAGGGGGAGTGAACACTGAAGCTTTCTTT. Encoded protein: CASSPIGGVNTEAFF.

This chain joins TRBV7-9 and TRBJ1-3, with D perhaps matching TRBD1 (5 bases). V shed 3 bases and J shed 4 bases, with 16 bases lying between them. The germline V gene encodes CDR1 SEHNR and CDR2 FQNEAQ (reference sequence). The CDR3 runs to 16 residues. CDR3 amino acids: CASSFRGAFPGNTIYF. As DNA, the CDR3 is TGTGCCAGCAGCTTCAGAGGGGCATTTCCCGGAAACACCATATATTTT. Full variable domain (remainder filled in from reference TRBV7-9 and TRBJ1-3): DTGVSQNPRHKITKRGQNVTFRCDPISEHNRLYWYRQTLGQGPEFLTYFQNEAQLEKSRLLSDRFSAERPKGSFSTLEIQRTEQGDSAMYLCASSFRGAFPGNTIYFGEGSWLTVV.

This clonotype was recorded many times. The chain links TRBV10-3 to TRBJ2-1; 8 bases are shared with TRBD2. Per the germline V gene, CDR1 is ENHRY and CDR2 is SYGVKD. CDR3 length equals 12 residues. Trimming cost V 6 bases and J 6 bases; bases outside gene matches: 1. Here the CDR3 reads CAIRLAGNEQFF. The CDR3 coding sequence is TGTGCCATCAGGCTAGCGGGCAATGAGCAGTTCTTC.

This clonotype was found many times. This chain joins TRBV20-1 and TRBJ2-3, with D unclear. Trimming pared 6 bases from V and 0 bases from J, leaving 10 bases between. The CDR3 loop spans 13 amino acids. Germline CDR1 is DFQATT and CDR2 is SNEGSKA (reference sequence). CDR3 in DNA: TGCAGTGCACAACTCCCTAGCACAGATACGCAGTATTTT. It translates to CSAQLPSTDTQYF.

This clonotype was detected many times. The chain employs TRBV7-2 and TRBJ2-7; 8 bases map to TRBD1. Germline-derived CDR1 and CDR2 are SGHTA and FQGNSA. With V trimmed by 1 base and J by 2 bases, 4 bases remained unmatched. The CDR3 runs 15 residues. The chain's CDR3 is CASSLGGDRTYEQYF. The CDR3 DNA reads TGTGCCAGCAGCTTAGGTGGGGACAGGACCTACGAGCAGTACTTC.

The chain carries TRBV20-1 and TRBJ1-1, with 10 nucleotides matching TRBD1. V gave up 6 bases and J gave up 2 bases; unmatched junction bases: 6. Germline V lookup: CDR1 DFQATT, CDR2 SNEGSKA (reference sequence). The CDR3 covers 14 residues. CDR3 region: CSARDRGINTEAFF. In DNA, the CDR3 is TGCAGTGCCCGGGACAGGGGTATTAACACTGAAGCTTTCTTT.

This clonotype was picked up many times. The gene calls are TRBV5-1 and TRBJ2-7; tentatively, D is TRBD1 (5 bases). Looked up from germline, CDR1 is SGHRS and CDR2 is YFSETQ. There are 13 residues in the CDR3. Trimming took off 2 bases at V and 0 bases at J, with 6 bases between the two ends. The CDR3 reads CASSLQASYEQYF. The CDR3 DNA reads TGCGCCAGCAGCTTACAGGCCTCCTACGAGCAGTACTTC.

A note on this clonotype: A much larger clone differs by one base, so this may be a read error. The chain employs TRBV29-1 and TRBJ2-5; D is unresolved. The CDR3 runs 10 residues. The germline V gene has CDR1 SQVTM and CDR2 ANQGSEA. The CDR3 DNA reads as TGCAGCATTGAAGATCATAGCCAGTACTTC. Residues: CSIEDHSQYF.

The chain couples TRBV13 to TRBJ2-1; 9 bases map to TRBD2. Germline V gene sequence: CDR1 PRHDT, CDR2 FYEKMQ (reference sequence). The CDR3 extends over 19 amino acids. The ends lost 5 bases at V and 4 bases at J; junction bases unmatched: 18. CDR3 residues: CASSRREREALLSYNEQFF. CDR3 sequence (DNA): TGTGCCAGCAGCCGGCGGGAGCGGGAGGCCCTCCTGTCATACAATGAGCAGTTCTTC.

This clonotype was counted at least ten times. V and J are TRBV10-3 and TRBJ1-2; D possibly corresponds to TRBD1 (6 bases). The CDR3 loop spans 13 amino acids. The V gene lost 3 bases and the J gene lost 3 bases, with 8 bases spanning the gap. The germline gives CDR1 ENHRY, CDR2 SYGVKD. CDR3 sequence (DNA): TGTGCCATCAGTGATAACAGGGACTATGGCTACACCTTC. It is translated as CAISDNRDYGYTF.

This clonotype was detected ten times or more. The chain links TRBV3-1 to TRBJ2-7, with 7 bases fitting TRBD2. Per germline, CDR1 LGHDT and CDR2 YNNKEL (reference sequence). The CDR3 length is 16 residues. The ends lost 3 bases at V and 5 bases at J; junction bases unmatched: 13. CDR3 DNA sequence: TGTGCCAGCAGCCAGGGGCCGACTAGCAGCAGCGACGAGCAGTACTTC. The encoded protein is CASSQGPTSSSDEQYF.

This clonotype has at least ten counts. CDR3 DNA sequence: TGTGCCAGCAGCCGTACAGGGAGAAGCACTGAAGCTTTCTTT. It is translated as CASSRTGRSTEAFF. The chain uses TRBV7-9 and TRBJ1-1, with D possibly TRBD1 on 6 matching bases. V was trimmed by 5 bases and J by 4 bases, leaving 14 bases between them. The CDR3 loop spans 14 amino acids. The germline V gene encodes CDR1 SEHNR and CDR2 FQNEAQ (reference sequence).

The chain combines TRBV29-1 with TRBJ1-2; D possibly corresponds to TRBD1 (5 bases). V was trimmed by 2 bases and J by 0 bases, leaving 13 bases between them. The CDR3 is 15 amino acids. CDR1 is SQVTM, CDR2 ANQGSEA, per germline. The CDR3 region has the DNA TGCAGCGTTGAAAGTAGGGACCCTTCTAACTATGGCTACACCTTC. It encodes CSVESRDPSNYGYTF.

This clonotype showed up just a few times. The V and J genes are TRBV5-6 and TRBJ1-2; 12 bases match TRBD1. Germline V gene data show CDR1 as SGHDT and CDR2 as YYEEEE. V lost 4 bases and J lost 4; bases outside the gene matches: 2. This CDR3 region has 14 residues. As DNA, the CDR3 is TGTGCCAGCAGCCCGGGACAGGGGGCCTATGGCTACACCTTC. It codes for CASSPGQGAYGYTF.

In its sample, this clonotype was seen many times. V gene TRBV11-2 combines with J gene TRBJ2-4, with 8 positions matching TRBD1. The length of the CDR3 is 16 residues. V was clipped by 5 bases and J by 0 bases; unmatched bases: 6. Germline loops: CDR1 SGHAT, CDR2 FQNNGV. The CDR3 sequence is CASSGRQGRAKNIQYF. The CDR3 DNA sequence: TGTGCCAGCAGCGGACGACAGGGGCGAGCCAAAAACATTCAGTACTTC.

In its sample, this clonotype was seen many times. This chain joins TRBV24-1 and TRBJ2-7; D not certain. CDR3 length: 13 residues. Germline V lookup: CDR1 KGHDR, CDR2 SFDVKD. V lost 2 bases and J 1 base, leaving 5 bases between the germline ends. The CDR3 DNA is TGTGCCACCAGTGATTCCCTATCCTACGAGCAGTACTTC. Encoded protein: CATSDSLSYEQYF.

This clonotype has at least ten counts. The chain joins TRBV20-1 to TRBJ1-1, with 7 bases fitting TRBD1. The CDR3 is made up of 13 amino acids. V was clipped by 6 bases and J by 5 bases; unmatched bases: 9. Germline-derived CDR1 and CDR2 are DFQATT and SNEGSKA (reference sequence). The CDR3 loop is CSAPTGIRTEAFF. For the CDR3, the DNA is TGCAGTGCGCCGACAGGGATTCGGACTGAAGCTTTCTTT.

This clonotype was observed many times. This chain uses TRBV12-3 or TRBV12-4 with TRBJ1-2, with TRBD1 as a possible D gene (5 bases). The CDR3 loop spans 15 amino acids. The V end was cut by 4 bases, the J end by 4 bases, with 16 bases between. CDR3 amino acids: CASSSGTTASYGYTF. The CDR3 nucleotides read TGTGCCAGCAGTTCCGGGACGACAGCATCCTATGGCTACACCTTC.

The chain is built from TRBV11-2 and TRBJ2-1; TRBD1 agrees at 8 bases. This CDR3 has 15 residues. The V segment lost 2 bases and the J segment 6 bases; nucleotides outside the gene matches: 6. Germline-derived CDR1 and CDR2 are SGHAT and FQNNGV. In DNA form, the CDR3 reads TGTGCCAGCAGCTTAACGACAGGGGAAGCCAATGAGCAGTTCTTC. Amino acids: CASSLTTGEANEQFF.